This T cell receptor beta chain was obtained from a study of T cells in Graves' hyperthyroidism and ophthalmopathy. Amplification of TCR beta CDR3 regions was performed using RNA transcripts as template. A first-round RT-PCR of the TCR CDR3 used the HTBI primer set. Each CDR3 protein gets one entry after TCRdb re-called the multiplex PCR reads with MiXCR. The data contain about 380,000 distinct CDR3 sequences, around a sixth of them seen just once; the ten biggest clones take up over 35%. This clonotype was found many times. Germline V lookup: CDR1 DFQATT, CDR2 SNEGSKA (reference sequence). CDR3 length: 15 amino acids. V was pared by 0 bases and J by 7 bases, with 9 bases of the junction left unmatched.

Source material: blood. The TCR was taken from a man aged 18 to 30 with Graves' ophthalmopathy. The chain employs TRBV20-1 and TRBJ2-1, with 7 positions matching TRBD1. Here the CDR3 DNA reads TGCAGTGCTAGAGACCGACAGGGTCGTGGGAATGAGCAGTTCTTC. It codes for CSARDRQGRGNEQFF.